Listed below are T cell receptor beta chains from one sample, sequenced in a study of regulatory T cells in long-lasting Graves disease. TCRdb re-called the multiplex PCR reads with MiXCR, one entry per CDR3 protein. This table has fewer than 600,000 distinct CDR3 sequences, about 20% appearing once. Material: peripheral blood mononuclear cells (PBMCs), obtained when the disease was refractory, from a patient treated with antithyroid drugs. The receptors were sampled from a female donor with Graves disease. Both conserved end residues are part of each CDR3. Each record gives: J gene, clone size, D gene, V gene, CDR3 protein, CDR3 DNA. D genes are given only for firm matches. Rows may omit the clone size; those that give it use once, few, many or a size class.

j_call: TRBJ2-5; clone_size: few; d_call: NA; v_call: TRBV24-1; cdr3_aa: CATSDPGTNEETQYF; cdr3_nt: TGTGCCACCAGTGACCCTGGGACCAATGAAGAGACCCAGTACTTC
j_call: TRBJ1-6; clone_size: NA; d_call: NA; v_call: TRBV7-2; cdr3_aa: CASSLVSGRGSPLHF; cdr3_nt: TGTGCCAGCAGCTTAGTCTCTGGAAGGGGGTCACCCCTCCACTTT
j_call: TRBJ2-7; clone_size: few; d_call: NA; v_call: TRBV3-1; cdr3_aa: CASSQTASYEQYF; cdr3_nt: TGTGCCAGCAGCCAAACGGCGTCCTACGAGCAGTACTTC
j_call: TRBJ2-7; clone_size: many; d_call: NA; v_call: TRBV28; cdr3_aa: CASSGTYEQYF; cdr3_nt: TGTGCCAGCAGCGGCACCTACGAGCAGTACTTC
j_call: TRBJ1-5; clone_size: NA; d_call: NA; v_call: TRBV15; cdr3_aa: CATSPIRNQPQHF; cdr3_nt: TGTGCCACCAGCCCCATTCGTAATCAGCCCCAGCATTTT
j_call: TRBJ2-7; clone_size: NA; d_call: NA; v_call: TRBV30; cdr3_aa: CAWNPGVRDEQYF; cdr3_nt: TGTGCCTGGAACCCAGGGGTTCGCGACGAGCAGTACTTC
j_call: TRBJ2-5; clone_size: many; d_call: NA; v_call: TRBV6-2/TRBV6-3; cdr3_aa: CASRLSPQETQYF; cdr3_nt: TGTGCCAGCAGACTCTCGCCCCAAGAGACCCAGTACTTC
j_call: TRBJ2-7; clone_size: NA; d_call: NA; v_call: TRBV7-9; cdr3_aa: CASSPSQGRSYEQYF; cdr3_nt: TGTGCCAGCAGTCCTTCTCAGGGGCGATCATACGAGCAGTACTTC
j_call: TRBJ1-5; clone_size: many; d_call: NA; v_call: TRBV2; cdr3_aa: CASSAGNQPQHF; cdr3_nt: TGTGCCAGCAGTGCAGGCAATCAGCCCCAGCATTTT
j_call: TRBJ2-7; clone_size: many; d_call: TRBD1; v_call: TRBV2; cdr3_aa: CASSLGQIFREQYF; cdr3_nt: TGTGCCAGCAGTCTGGGACAGATCTTTCGCGAGCAGTACTTC
j_call: TRBJ2-1; clone_size: NA; d_call: NA; v_call: TRBV7-2; cdr3_aa: CASSLQDSSYNEQFF; cdr3_nt: TGTGCCAGCAGCCTACAGGATAGCTCCTACAATGAGCAGTTCTTC
j_call: TRBJ2-7; clone_size: few; d_call: NA; v_call: TRBV6-2/TRBV6-3; cdr3_aa: CASSSQHTYEQYF; cdr3_nt: TGTGCCAGCAGTTCCCAGCATACCTACGAGCAGTACTTC
j_call: TRBJ2-1; clone_size: NA; d_call: NA; v_call: TRBV6-1; cdr3_aa: CASTHAQGRNEQFF; cdr3_nt: TGTGCCAGCACTCACGCACAGGGTAGGAATGAGCAGTTCTTC
j_call: TRBJ2-7; clone_size: NA; d_call: NA; v_call: TRBV27; cdr3_aa: CALPYEQYF; cdr3_nt: TGTGCCCTCCCCTACGAGCAGTACTTC
j_call: TRBJ2-5; clone_size: few; d_call: NA; v_call: TRBV19; cdr3_aa: CASSIVEKETQYF; cdr3_nt: TGTGCCAGTAGTATAGTGGAGAAAGAGACCCAGTACTTC
j_call: TRBJ1-1; clone_size: NA; d_call: NA; v_call: TRBV9; cdr3_aa: CASTEEGHVNTEAFF; cdr3_nt: TGTGCCAGCACCGAAGAGGGACACGTGAACACTGAAGCTTTCTTT
j_call: TRBJ2-6; clone_size: many; d_call: NA; v_call: TRBV5-1; cdr3_aa: CASSLGNSGANVLTF; cdr3_nt: TGTGCCAGCAGCTTAGGGAACTCTGGGGCCAACGTCCTGACTTTC
j_call: TRBJ2-7; clone_size: many; d_call: TRBD1; v_call: TRBV12-3/TRBV12-4; cdr3_aa: CASSNGGTGGDEQYF; cdr3_nt: TGTGCCAGCAGTAATGGTGGGACAGGGGGCGACGAGCAGTACTTC
j_call: TRBJ1-3; clone_size: many; d_call: NA; v_call: TRBV11-2; cdr3_aa: CASSESTIYF; cdr3_nt: TGTGCCAGCAGCGAGAGCACCATATATTTT
j_call: TRBJ1-1; clone_size: NA; d_call: NA; v_call: TRBV7-3; cdr3_aa: CASSLTSEAGYAFF; cdr3_nt: TGTGCCAGCAGCTTAACGTCGGAAGCAGGGTACGCTTTCTTT
j_call: TRBJ1-3; clone_size: NA; d_call: NA; v_call: TRBV7-2; cdr3_aa: CASSLARASGNTIYF; cdr3_nt: TGTGCCAGCAGCTTAGCCAGGGCCTCTGGAAACACCATATATTTT
j_call: TRBJ2-4; clone_size: many; d_call: NA; v_call: TRBV28; cdr3_aa: CASSLGAYPKNIQYF; cdr3_nt: TGTGCCAGCAGTTTAGGGGCCTACCCAAAAAACATTCAGTACTTC
j_call: TRBJ1-5; clone_size: many; d_call: NA; v_call: TRBV2; cdr3_aa: CASSDIRTAYSNQPQHF; cdr3_nt: TGTGCCAGCAGTGACATCCGGACCGCCTATAGCAATCAGCCCCAGCATTTT